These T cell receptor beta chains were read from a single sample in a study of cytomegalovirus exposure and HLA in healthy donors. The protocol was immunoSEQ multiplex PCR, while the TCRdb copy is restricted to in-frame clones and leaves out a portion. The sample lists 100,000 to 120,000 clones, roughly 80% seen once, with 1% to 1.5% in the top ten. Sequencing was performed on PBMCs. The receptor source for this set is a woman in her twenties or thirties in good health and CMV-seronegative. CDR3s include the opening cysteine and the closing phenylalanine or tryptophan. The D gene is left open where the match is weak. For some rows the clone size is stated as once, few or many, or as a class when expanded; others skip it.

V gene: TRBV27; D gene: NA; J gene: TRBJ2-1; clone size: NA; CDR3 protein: CASSLIGGSNEQFF; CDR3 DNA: TGTGCCAGCAGTTTAATTGGAGGTAGCAATGAGCAGTTCTTC
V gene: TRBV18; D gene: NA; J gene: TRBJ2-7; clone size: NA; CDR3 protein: CASSPPSQGYEQYF; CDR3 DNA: TGTGCCAGCTCACCTCCTTCCCAGGGCTACGAGCAGTACTTC
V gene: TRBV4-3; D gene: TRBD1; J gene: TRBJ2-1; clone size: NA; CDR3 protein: CASSLRDRSNNEQFF; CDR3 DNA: TGCGCCAGCAGCCTCCGGGACAGAAGCAACAATGAGCAGTTCTTC
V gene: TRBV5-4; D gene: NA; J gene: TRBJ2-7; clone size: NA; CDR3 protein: CASSPSGGNPYYEQYF; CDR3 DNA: TGTGCCAGCAGCCCCAGTGGAGGAAACCCCTACTACGAGCAGTACTTC
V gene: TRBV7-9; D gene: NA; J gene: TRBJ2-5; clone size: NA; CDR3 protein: CASSHTSLETQYF; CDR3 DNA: TGTGCCAGCAGCCACACTAGCTTGGAGACCCAGTACTTC
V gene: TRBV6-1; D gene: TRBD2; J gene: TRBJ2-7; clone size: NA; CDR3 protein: CASRLMASGAYEQYF; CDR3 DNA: TGTGCCAGCAGGCTAATGGCTAGCGGAGCCTACGAGCAGTACTTC
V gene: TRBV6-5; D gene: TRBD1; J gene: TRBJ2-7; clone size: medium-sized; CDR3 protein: CASSYTPGQGVYEQYF; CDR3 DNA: TGTGCCAGCAGTTACACCCCGGGACAGGGGGTCTACGAGCAGTACTTC
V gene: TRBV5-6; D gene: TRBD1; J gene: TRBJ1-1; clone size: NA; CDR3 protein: CASSWVGQGTTEAFF; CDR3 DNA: TGTGCCAGCAGCTGGGTGGGACAGGGGACCACTGAAGCTTTCTTT
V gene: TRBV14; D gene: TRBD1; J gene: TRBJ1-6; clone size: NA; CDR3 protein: CASSQRTGRWSPLHF; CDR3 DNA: TGTGCCAGCAGCCAGAGGACAGGTCGATGGTCACCCCTCCACTTT
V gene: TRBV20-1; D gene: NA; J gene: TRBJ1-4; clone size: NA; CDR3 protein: CSAASTEKLFF; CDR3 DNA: TGCAGTGCTGCCTCTACTGAAAAACTGTTTTTT
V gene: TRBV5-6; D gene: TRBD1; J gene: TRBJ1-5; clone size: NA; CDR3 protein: CASSRGTGISNQPQHF; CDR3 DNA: TGTGCCAGCAGCAGGGGGACAGGGATTAGCAATCAGCCCCAGCATTTT
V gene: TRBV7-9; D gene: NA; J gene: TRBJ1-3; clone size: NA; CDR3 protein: CASSFLWSSGNTIYF; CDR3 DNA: TGTGCCAGCAGCTTTCTGTGGAGCTCTGGAAACACCATATATTTT
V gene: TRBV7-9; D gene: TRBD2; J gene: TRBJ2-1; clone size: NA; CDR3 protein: CASSTGTSGGNEQFF; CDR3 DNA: TGTGCCAGCAGCACAGGGACTAGCGGGGGGAATGAGCAGTTCTTC
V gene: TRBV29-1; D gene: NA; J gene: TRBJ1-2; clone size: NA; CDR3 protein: CSVLGGYGYTF; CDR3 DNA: TGCAGCGTTTTAGGGGGCTATGGCTACACCTTC
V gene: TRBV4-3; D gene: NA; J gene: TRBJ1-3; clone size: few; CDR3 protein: CASSQLAGGVSGNTIYF; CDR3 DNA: TGCGCCAGCAGCCAGTTAGCAGGAGGGGTCTCTGGAAACACCATATATTTT
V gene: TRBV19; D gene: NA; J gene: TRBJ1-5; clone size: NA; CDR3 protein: CASCYRVSEPQHF; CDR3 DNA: TGTGCCAGCTGCTACAGGGTTTCAGAGCCCCAGCATTTT
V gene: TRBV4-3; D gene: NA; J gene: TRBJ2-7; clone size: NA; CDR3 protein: CASSHGSNEQYF; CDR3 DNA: TGCGCCAGCAGCCATGGTTCTAACGAGCAGTACTTC
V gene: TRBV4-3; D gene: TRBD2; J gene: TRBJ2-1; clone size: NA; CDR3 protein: CASSQNGVLREGSYNEQFF; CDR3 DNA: TGCGCCAGCAGCCAAAACGGGGTTCTGCGGGAGGGCTCCTACAATGAGCAGTTCTTC
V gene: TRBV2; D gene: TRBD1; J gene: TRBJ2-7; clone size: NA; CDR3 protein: CASSRGTGIHEQYF; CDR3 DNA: TGTGCCAGCAGTCGGGGGACAGGGATCCACGAGCAGTACTTC
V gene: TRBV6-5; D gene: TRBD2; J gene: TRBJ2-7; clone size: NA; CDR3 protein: CASSGSGRVSEQYF; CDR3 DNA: TGTGCCAGCAGTGGCTCGGGGAGGGTAAGCGAGCAGTACTTC
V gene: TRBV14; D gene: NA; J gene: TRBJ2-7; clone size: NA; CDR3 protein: CASSQWMSSSYEQYF; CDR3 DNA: TGTGCCAGCAGCCAATGGATGTCTAGCTCCTACGAGCAGTACTTC
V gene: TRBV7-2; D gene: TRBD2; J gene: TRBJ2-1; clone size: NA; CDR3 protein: CASSLGLAGPDNEQFF; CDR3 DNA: TGTGCCAGCAGCTTAGGACTAGCGGGGCCCGACAATGAGCAGTTCTTC
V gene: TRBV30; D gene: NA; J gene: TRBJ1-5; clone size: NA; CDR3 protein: CAWSLDSHGNQPQHF; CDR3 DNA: TGTGCCTGGAGTTTGGACAGTCATGGCAATCAGCCCCAGCATTTT
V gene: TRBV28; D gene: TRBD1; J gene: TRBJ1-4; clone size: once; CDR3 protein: CASSSRQGAEKLFF; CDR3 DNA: TGTGCCAGCAGCTCTCGACAGGGGGCTGAAAAACTGTTTTTT
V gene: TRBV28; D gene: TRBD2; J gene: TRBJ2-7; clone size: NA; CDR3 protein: CASSSSTSGKYYEQYF; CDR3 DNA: TGTGCCAGCAGCTCCTCGACAAGCGGGAAGTACTACGAGCAGTACTTC
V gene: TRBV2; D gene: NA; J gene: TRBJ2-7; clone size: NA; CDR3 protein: CASSEIRDGHEQYF; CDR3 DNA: TGTGCCAGCAGTGAAATCAGGGATGGCCACGAGCAGTACTTC
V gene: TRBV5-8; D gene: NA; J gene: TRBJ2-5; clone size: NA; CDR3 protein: CASSLGTRTETYQETQYF; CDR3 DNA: TGTGCCAGCAGCTTGGGGACGAGGACAGAAACGTACCAAGAGACCCAGTACTTC
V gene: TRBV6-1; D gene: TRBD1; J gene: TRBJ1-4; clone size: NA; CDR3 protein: CASSEALGQRSGLFF; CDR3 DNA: TGTGCCAGCAGTGAAGCCTTGGGACAGCGCTCAGGACTGTTTTTT
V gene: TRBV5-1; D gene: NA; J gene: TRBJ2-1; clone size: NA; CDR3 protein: CASSLITGANNEQFF; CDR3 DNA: TGCGCCAGCAGCTTGATCACGGGAGCCAACAATGAGCAGTTCTTC
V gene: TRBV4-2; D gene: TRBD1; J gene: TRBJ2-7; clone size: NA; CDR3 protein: CASSQAEGTGSYEQYF; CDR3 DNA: TGTGCCAGCAGCCAAGCCGAAGGGACAGGGTCCTACGAGCAGTACTTC
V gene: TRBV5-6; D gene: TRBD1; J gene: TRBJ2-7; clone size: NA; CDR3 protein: CASSLGQGSYEQYF; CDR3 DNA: TGTGCCAGCAGCTTGGGACAGGGGTCCTACGAGCAGTACTTC